The rows below give T cell receptor beta chains drawn from one sample of a study of shared clonotypes between healthy human individuals. Assay: immunoSEQ multiplex PCR; the TCRdb copy retains only in-frame clones and omits some. There are about 2.3 million clones in the sample; roughly 92% occur only once, and 0.3% to 0.4% lies in the top ten. Sequencing was done on a sample of naive CD4+ T cells from PBMCs. These receptors were obtained from a man between 18 and 35 years old in good health. Some clones in this sample may be carry-over from other donors' samples. Each CDR3 is given with its conserved first and last residue. Fields, in order: J gene, clone size, V gene, CDR3 protein. A clone size is listed for some rows: how often the clone was seen (once, few, many), or a class if it is expanded.

j_call: TRBJ2-1; clone_size: .; v_call: TRBV5-4; cdr3_aa: CASSLGLAMGSYNEQFF
j_call: TRBJ2-7; clone_size: .; v_call: TRBV5-1; cdr3_aa: CASSLERGAYEQYF
j_call: TRBJ1-1; clone_size: .; v_call: TRBV19; cdr3_aa: CASSPAYTGVTEAFF
j_call: TRBJ2-3; clone_size: .; v_call: TRBV7-9; cdr3_aa: CASTTGRGSGTDTQYF
j_call: TRBJ2-3; clone_size: .; v_call: TRBV9; cdr3_aa: CASSGTLASYGTQYF
j_call: TRBJ2-5; clone_size: .; v_call: TRBV7-9; cdr3_aa: CASSPGTGETQYF
j_call: TRBJ1-2; clone_size: .; v_call: TRBV4-2; cdr3_aa: CASSQAPNTGSGYTF
j_call: TRBJ2-4; clone_size: .; v_call: TRBV5-1; cdr3_aa: CASSLADGKNIQYF
j_call: TRBJ2-2; clone_size: .; v_call: TRBV5-1; cdr3_aa: CASSSNRVGSTGELFF
j_call: TRBJ2-2; clone_size: .; v_call: TRBV6-5; cdr3_aa: CASSYYNGELFF
j_call: TRBJ2-1; clone_size: .; v_call: TRBV6-1; cdr3_aa: CASSEVRDDYSYNEQFF
j_call: TRBJ2-7; clone_size: .; v_call: TRBV4-1; cdr3_aa: CASRPDIPPYEQYF
j_call: TRBJ1-1; clone_size: .; v_call: TRBV9; cdr3_aa: CASGTGVLSEAFF
j_call: TRBJ2-7; clone_size: .; v_call: TRBV2; cdr3_aa: CASSDIISTGEQYF
j_call: TRBJ1-1; clone_size: .; v_call: TRBV19; cdr3_aa: CASSMRSLNTEAFF
j_call: TRBJ2-1; clone_size: once; v_call: TRBV7-3; cdr3_aa: CASSPRLSSYNEQFF
j_call: TRBJ1-2; clone_size: few; v_call: TRBV2; cdr3_aa: CASSRQYGYTF
j_call: TRBJ2-5; clone_size: .; v_call: TRBV4-1; cdr3_aa: CASSPMGWETQYF
j_call: TRBJ2-1; clone_size: .; v_call: TRBV11-2; cdr3_aa: CASSLGPRGQIGHEQFF
j_call: TRBJ1-4; clone_size: .; v_call: TRBV10-3; cdr3_aa: CAISDSSNEKLFF
j_call: TRBJ2-7; clone_size: .; v_call: TRBV28; cdr3_aa: CASSLMSAGESYEQYF
j_call: TRBJ1-4; clone_size: .; v_call: TRBV28; cdr3_aa: CASSERGEKLFF
j_call: TRBJ1-5; clone_size: .; v_call: TRBV4-1; cdr3_aa: CASSQEGQASVRPQHF
j_call: TRBJ1-2; clone_size: .; v_call: TRBV28; cdr3_aa: CASLLTNYGYTF
j_call: TRBJ1-2; clone_size: once; v_call: TRBV19; cdr3_aa: CASSTGQGRISNYGYTF
j_call: TRBJ2-2; clone_size: .; v_call: TRBV9; cdr3_aa: CASSVATSGRSGELFF
j_call: TRBJ2-7; clone_size: .; v_call: TRBV28; cdr3_aa: CASSSFSRDRGRHELYEQYF
j_call: TRBJ2-1; clone_size: .; v_call: TRBV4-2; cdr3_aa: CASSQEGEAQLSEQFF
j_call: TRBJ2-1; clone_size: .; v_call: TRBV4-3; cdr3_aa: CASSLGRDWYPNEQFF
j_call: TRBJ2-2; clone_size: .; v_call: TRBV7-3; cdr3_aa: CASSLGQGNGELFF
j_call: TRBJ2-2; clone_size: .; v_call: TRBV30; cdr3_aa: CAWKTSGRTSTGELFF
j_call: TRBJ2-7; clone_size: .; v_call: TRBV7-2; cdr3_aa: CASSLTRQDLYEQYF
j_call: TRBJ2-1; clone_size: .; v_call: TRBV28; cdr3_aa: CASSLWPSGGLYNEQFF
j_call: TRBJ2-1; clone_size: .; v_call: TRBV5-4; cdr3_aa: CASSFGGLSSYNEQFF
j_call: TRBJ2-7; clone_size: .; v_call: TRBV9; cdr3_aa: CASSVRSSSYEQYF
j_call: TRBJ1-1; clone_size: .; v_call: TRBV28; cdr3_aa: CASSTTRTPQNTEAFF
j_call: TRBJ1-1; clone_size: .; v_call: TRBV7-8; cdr3_aa: CASSPRFMNTEAFF
j_call: TRBJ1-1; clone_size: .; v_call: TRBV6-1; cdr3_aa: CASSDSGNTEAFF
j_call: TRBJ1-2; clone_size: .; v_call: TRBV6-5; cdr3_aa: CASSYRQAVGYTF
j_call: TRBJ1-5; clone_size: .; v_call: TRBV5-8; cdr3_aa: CASSRGSRDGRPQHF
j_call: TRBJ1-1; clone_size: .; v_call: TRBV6-6; cdr3_aa: CASSYSGGTAEAFF
j_call: TRBJ2-3; clone_size: once; v_call: TRBV28; cdr3_aa: CASSTLLAGGVTDTQYF
j_call: TRBJ1-1; clone_size: .; v_call: TRBV6-6; cdr3_aa: CASSFERGAEAFF
j_call: TRBJ2-3; clone_size: .; v_call: TRBV7-2; cdr3_aa: CASSLRSGGSTDTQYF